This TCR beta chain was identified in a study of T-cell reconstitution after alpha-beta-depleted transplantation in children. TCRbeta library preparation incorporated unique molecular identifiers. Each CDR3 protein is one row after TCRdb ran MiXCR on the PCR reads. This table has about 370,000 distinct CDR3 sequences, about 20% appearing once. There are 17 residues in the CDR3. The V and J ends lost 4 bases and 2 bases, in that order; junction bases with no gene match: 8. A few counts support this clonotype. The TCR comes from a human donor who donated a stem cell graft to a child with acute myeloid leukemia. V and J are TRBV12-3 or TRBV12-4 and TRBJ2-5; TRBD1 matches at 12 bases. The sequences come from PBMCs from the stem cell graft donor, collected from the stem cell graft. CDR3 protein: CASSYTPGQGAQETQYF. Here the CDR3 DNA reads TGTGCCAGCAGTTACACGCCGGGACAGGGGGCTCAAGAGACCCAGTACTTC.